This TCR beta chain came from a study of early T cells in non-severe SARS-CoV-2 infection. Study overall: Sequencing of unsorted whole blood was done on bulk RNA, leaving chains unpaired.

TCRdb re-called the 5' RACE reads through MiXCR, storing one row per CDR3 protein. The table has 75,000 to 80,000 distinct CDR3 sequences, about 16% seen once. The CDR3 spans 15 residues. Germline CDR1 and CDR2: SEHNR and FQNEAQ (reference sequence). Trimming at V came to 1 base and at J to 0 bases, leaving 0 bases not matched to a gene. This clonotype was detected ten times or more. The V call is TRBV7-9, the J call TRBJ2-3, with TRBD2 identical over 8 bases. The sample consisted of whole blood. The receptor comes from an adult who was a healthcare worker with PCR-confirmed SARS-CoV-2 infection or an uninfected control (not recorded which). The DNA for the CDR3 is TGTGCCAGCAGCTTAGGACTAGCGAGCACAGATACGCAGTATTTT. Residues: CASSLGLASTDTQYF.